Each of the 8 T cell receptor beta chains below was sequenced from the same sample in a study of blood T cell repertoires in COVID-19. The method was immunoSEQ multiplex PCR; TCRdb's version includes in-frame clones alone and lacks a portion of them. The sample yields 250,000 to 350,000 clones, roughly 90% seen once. Sample: peripheral blood. The receptors derive from a woman in her 50s with active or convalescent COVID-19.

The rearrangement uses TRBV27 and TRBJ2-7, with TRBD2 identical over 7 bases. Germline CDR1 MNHEY, CDR2 SMNVEV (reference sequence). The CDR3 spans 16 residues. V shed 3 bases, J shed 0 bases, and the junction held 8 bases outside the gene matches. The CDR3 nucleotides read TGTGCCAGCAGTTTCCAACTAGCGACCAGCTCCTACGAGCAGTACTTC. Translation: CASSFQLATSSYEQYF.

The chain carries TRBV2 and TRBJ2-1; 14 bases are a match to TRBD2. Germline V gene data show CDR1 as SNHLY and CDR2 as FYNNEI. The CDR3 runs to 16 residues. V was pared by 0 bases and J by 6 bases, with 1 base of the junction left unmatched. The CDR3 sequence is CASSEAGLAGGNEQFF. CDR3 coding DNA: TGTGCCAGCAGTGAAGCCGGACTAGCGGGAGGCAATGAGCAGTTCTTC.

With respect to this clone: Other DNA variants within this sample encode the same CDR3. J is TRBJ1-1 and V is TRBV6-5; TRBD1 is a possible D gene (5 bases). This CDR3 region has 15 residues. Trimming shortened V by 0 bases and J by 0 bases, and 8 bases separated the two germline ends. Germline V gene lookup returns CDR1 MNHEY and CDR2 SVGAGI. This chain's CDR3 is CASSYSAGLNTEAFF. The CDR3, as DNA: TGTGCCAGCAGTTACTCGGCAGGGTTGAACACTGAAGCTTTCTTT.

The chain combines TRBV4-1 with TRBJ1-5; D uncertain. With 0 bases removed from V and 6 bases from J, the gap between germline ends came to 9 bases. Per germline, CDR1 MGHRA and CDR2 YSYEKL. CDR3 length: 14 amino acids. This chain's CDR3 is CASSQDLGVQPQHF. The CDR3 nucleotides read TGCGCCAGCAGCCAAGACCTCGGGGTTCAGCCCCAGCATTTT.

The genes are TRBV25-1 and TRBJ1-2, with no clear D. The CDR3 is 12 amino acids. Trimming shortened V by 7 bases and J by 0 bases, and 6 bases separated the two germline ends. CDR1 and CDR2 (germline): MGHDK, SYGVNS. The CDR3 DNA sequence: TGTGCCAGCACCTCAGCTAACTATGGCTACACCTTC. Encoded protein: CASTSANYGYTF.

The V and J genes are TRBV18 and TRBJ1-1; 8 bases are a match to TRBD1. Germline trimming cut 0 bases from V and 2 bases from J; bases unmatched to any gene: 8. CDR3 size: 17 residues. Per germline, CDR1 KGHSH and CDR2 LQKENI. CDR3: CASSPPTGEVFNTEAFF. DNA of the CDR3: TGTGCCAGCTCACCACCGACAGGGGAGGTTTTCAACACTGAAGCTTTCTTT.

The chain uses TRBV19 and TRBJ2-2; no definite D call. V lost 7 bases and J lost 2, with 11 bases in between. The CDR3 is made up of 14 amino acids. Germline values: CDR1 LNHDA, CDR2 SQIVND (reference sequence). The DNA for the CDR3 is TGTGCCAGTAAGGTACAGCTAAACACCGGGGAGCTGTTTTTT. Translated: CASKVQLNTGELFF.

V and J are TRBV19 and TRBJ2-4; 8 nucleotides align to TRBD1. The CDR3 covers 16 residues. Germline V CDR1 and CDR2: LNHDA, SQIVND (reference sequence). With 4 bases clipped from V and 5 bases from J, the junction kept 10 bases outside the gene matches. The CDR3 sequence: CASSTQAGQAENIQYF. The CDR3 bases are TGTGCCAGTAGTACTCAGGCGGGACAGGCCGAAAACATTCAGTACTTC.